The T cell receptor (beta chain) described here comes from a study of blood T cell repertoires in COVID-19. The wider study: There were acute and convalescent COVID-19 samples, and they came from the United States, Italy and Spain. Nucleic acid was either cDNA or gDNA, and it came from T cells, B-cell-depleted T cells, or PBMCs.

There are 15 residues in the CDR3. Germline-derived CDR1 and CDR2 are MDHEN and SYDVKM. The ends were cut back, 5 bases at V and 2 bases at J, with 13 bases in the middle. As originally analysed: Amplification with reference gene primers provided the estimates of nucleated cell counts. Using immunoSEQ multiplex PCR, the repertoire was profiled, and TCRdb retains in-frame clones only, with some absent. The V and J calls and the clone size are those of that table, but D and trimming were determined from the DNA. The sample contains roughly 220,000 clones, about 80% of which appear only once. Specimen: peripheral blood. This TCR was sampled from a woman aged 25 to 39 who had recovered from COVID-19. V and J are TRBV28 and TRBJ2-1; D is perhaps TRBD2 (6 bases). DNA of the CDR3: TGTGCCAGCAGTCCCTCGGAGGGGACCTACAATGAGCAGTTCTTC. Protein: CASSPSEGTYNEQFF.